This T cell receptor beta chain was sequenced during a study of blood T cell repertoires in COVID-19. Study summary: The United States, Italy and Spain provided the acute and convalescent COVID-19 samples. Nucleic acid was either cDNA or gDNA, and it came from T cells, B-cell-depleted T cells, or PBMCs.

This clone is a singleton in its sample. Original methodology: Counts of nucleated cells, estimated from reference gene primer amplification, were obtained. Produced via immunoSEQ multiplex PCR; TCRdb's table is partial and in-frame only. The V and J calls and clone size come from that table; D and trimming were worked out from the DNA. The table lists 200,000 to 250,000 clones, approximately 81% of them singletons. Germline V gene data show CDR1 as LNHDA and CDR2 as SQIVND (reference sequence). The CDR3 runs 14 residues. Trimming at V came to 3 bases and at J to 9 bases, leaving 8 bases not matched to a gene.

The chain has TRBV19 and TRBJ2-1; 7 nucleotides align to TRBD1. The receptor comes from a woman at least 80 years old with active or convalescent COVID-19. The specimen sequenced was peripheral blood. CDR3 nucleotides: TGTGCCAGTAGTATCGACAGGGTAAGAGGTGAGCAGTTCTTC. Protein: CASSIDRVRGEQFF. The entire variable domain, with the rest obtained from reference TRBV19 and TRBJ2-1, is as follows: DGGITQSPKYLFRKEGQNVTLSCEQNLNHDAMYWYRQDPGQGLRLIYYSQIVNDFQKGDIAEGYSVSREKKESFPLTVTSAQKNPTAFYLCASSIDRVRGEQFFGPGTRLTVL.